This is a list of T cell receptor beta chains from one sample in a study of shared clonotypes between healthy human individuals. TCRdb keeps only in-frame clones here, not all; method: immunoSEQ multiplex PCR. The table lists about 1.1 million clones, 75% to 85% of them singletons. Sequencing used memory CD4+ T cells from PBMCs. These receptors all come from a man in his late teens or twenties in good health. Some clones in this sample may be carry-over from other donors' samples. The CDR3 runs from the conserved cysteine through the conserved F or W. D genes are given only for firm matches. Some rows mark clone size as missing; the rest say once, few, many or name a class of expanded clone.

TRBJ1-2,TRBV5-1,.,13,many,CASSFDSNYGYTF,TGCGCCAGCAGCTTCGACAGTAACTATGGCTACACCTTC
TRBJ1-4,TRBV7-9,.,15,few,CASSDLDGVNEKLFF,TGTGCCAGCAGCGATCTGGACGGAGTTAATGAAAAACTGTTTTTT
TRBJ2-3,TRBV2,TRBD1,15,.,CASSPHQNRQGSPYF,TGTGCCAGCAGTCCCCACCAGAATAGACAGGGGAGTCCGTATTTT
TRBJ2-3,TRBV11-2,.,13,.,CASSLPRQSTQYF,TGTGCCAGCAGCTTACCAAGACAGAGCACGCAGTATTTT
TRBJ1-1,TRBV7-3,.,14,.,CASSSGRGNTEAFF,TGTGCCAGCAGCTCCGGCAGGGGGAACACTGAAGCTTTCTTT
TRBJ1-1,TRBV5-1,.,13,.,CASQESMNTEAFF,TGCGCCAGCCAAGAATCTATGAACACTGAAGCTTTCTTT
TRBJ2-7,TRBV7-8,.,13,.,CASSFREGYEQYF,TGTGCCAGCAGCTTTAGAGAGGGCTACGAGCAGTACTTC
TRBJ2-7,TRBV7-6,.,13,.,CASASRGGLEQYF,TGTGCCAGCGCTTCCCGGGGAGGCCTCGAGCAGTACTTC
TRBJ2-3,TRBV11-2,.,17,.,CASSAPKGGTPTDTQYF,TGTGCCAGCAGCGCACCCAAGGGAGGAACACCTACAGATACGCAGTATTTT
TRBJ2-1,TRBV9,.,14,.,CASSPNLPVGMQFF,TGTGCCAGCAGCCCGAACCTCCCAGTGGGGATGCAGTTCTTC
TRBJ2-6,TRBV30,.,13,.,CARASSGANVLTF,TGTGCCCGCGCCTCTTCTGGGGCCAACGTCCTGACTTTC
TRBJ2-1,TRBV28,TRBD2,22,once,CASRGDRLRRTSGWSSYNEQFF,TGTGCCAGCAGGGGGGACAGGCTTCGGCGGACTAGCGGGTGGAGCTCCTACAATGAGCAGTTCTTC
TRBJ2-1,TRBV28,.,15,few,CASRDGGRSIDEQFF,TGTGCCAGCAGGGACGGGGGGCGGTCAATCGATGAGCAGTTCTTC
TRBJ2-2,TRBV29-1,.,13,.,CSVETSYTGELFF,TGCAGCGTTGAAACTAGTTACACCGGGGAGCTGTTTTTT
TRBJ2-5,TRBV5-1,TRBD1,16,few,CASSLELAGGWETQYF,TGCGCCAGCAGCTTGGAGTTGGCAGGGGGCTGGGAGACCCAGTACTTC
TRBJ2-7,TRBV7-2,.,15,.,CASRQDWGSSYEQYF,TGTGCCAGCAGGCAAGACTGGGGAAGCTCCTACGAGCAGTACTTC
TRBJ2-3,TRBV7-3,TRBD1,14,.,CASSPDRAGGTQYF,TGTGCCAGCAGCCCGGACAGGGCCGGAGGTACGCAGTATTTT
TRBJ2-7,TRBV5-1,TRBD1,15,.,CASSRLGTGFDEQYF,TGCGCCAGCAGCCGATTAGGGACAGGCTTCGATGAGCAGTACTTC
TRBJ1-1,TRBV7-9,.,15,few,CASTLRGGSGTEAFF,TGTGCCAGCACCCTTAGGGGGGGATCGGGCACTGAAGCTTTCTTT
TRBJ2-5,TRBV2,TRBD2,15,.,CASTSTSGREETQYF,TGTGCCAGCACCTCGACTAGCGGGAGGGAAGAGACCCAGTACTTC